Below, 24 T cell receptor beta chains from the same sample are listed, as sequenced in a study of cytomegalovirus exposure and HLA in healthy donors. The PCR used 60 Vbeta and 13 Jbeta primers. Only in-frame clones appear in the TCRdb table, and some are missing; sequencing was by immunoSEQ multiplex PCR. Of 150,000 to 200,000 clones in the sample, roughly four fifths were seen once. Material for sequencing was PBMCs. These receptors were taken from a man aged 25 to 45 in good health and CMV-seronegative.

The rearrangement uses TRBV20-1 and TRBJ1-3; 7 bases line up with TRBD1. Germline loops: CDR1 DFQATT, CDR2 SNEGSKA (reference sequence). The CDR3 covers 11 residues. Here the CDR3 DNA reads TGCGGGACAGTCTCTGGAAACACCATATATTTT. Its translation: CGTVSGNTIYF.

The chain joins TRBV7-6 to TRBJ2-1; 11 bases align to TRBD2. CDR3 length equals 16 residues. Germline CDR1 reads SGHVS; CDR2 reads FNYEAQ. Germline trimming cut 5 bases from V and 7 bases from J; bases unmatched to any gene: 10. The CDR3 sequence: CASSPQSTSGKNEQFF. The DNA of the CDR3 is TGTGCCAGCAGCCCACAATCGACTAGCGGGAAAAATGAGCAGTTCTTC.

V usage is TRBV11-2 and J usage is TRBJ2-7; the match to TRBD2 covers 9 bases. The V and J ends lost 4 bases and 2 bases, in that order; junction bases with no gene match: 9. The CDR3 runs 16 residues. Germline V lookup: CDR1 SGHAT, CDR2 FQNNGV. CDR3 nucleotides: TGTGCCAGCAGCTATGGCCGTAGCGGGAGCCCCTACGAGCAGTACTTC. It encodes CASSYGRSGSPYEQYF.

The CDR3 here is CASSRTSGSNEQFF. As DNA, the CDR3 is TGCGCCAGCAGCAGGACTAGCGGGAGTAATGAGCAGTTCTTC. The chain has TRBV5-1 and TRBJ2-1; TRBD2 aligns across 13 bases. The trim removed 4 bases at V and 7 bases at J, leaving 2 bases unmatched. Germline V gene data show CDR1 as SGHRS and CDR2 as YFSETQ. This CDR3 spans 14 amino acids.

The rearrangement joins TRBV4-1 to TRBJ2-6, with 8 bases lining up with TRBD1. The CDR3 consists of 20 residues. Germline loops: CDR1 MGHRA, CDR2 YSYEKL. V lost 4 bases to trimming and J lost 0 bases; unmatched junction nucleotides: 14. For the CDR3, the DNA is TGCGCCAGCAGCCTCCGAAACCCGGGACAGGATAACTCTGGGGCCAACGTCCTGACTTTC. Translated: CASSLRNPGQDNSGANVLTF.

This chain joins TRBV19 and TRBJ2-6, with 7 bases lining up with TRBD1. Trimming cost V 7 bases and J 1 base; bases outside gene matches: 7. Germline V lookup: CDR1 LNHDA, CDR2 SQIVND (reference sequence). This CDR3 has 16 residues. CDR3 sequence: CASKQGMESGANVLTF. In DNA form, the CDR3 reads TGTGCCAGTAAACAGGGGATGGAGTCTGGGGCCAACGTCCTGACTTTC.

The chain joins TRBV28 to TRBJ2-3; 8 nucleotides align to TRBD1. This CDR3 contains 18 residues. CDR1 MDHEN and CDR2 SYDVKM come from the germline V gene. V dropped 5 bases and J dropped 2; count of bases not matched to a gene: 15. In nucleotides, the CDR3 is TGTGCCAGCAGTACGTACCGGGACAGGCCCCCACACACAGATACGCAGTATTTT. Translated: CASSTYRDRPPHTDTQYF.

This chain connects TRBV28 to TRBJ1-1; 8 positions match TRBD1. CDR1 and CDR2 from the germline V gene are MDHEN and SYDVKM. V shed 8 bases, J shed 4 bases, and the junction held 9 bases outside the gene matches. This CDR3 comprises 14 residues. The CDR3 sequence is CASVTGGKSTEAFF. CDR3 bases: TGTGCCAGCGTTACAGGGGGGAAGAGCACTGAAGCTTTCTTT.

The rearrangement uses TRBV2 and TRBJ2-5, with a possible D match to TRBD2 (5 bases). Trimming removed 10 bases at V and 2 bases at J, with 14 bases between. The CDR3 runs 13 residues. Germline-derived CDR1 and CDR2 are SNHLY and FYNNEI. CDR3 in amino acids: CATERGLQETQYF. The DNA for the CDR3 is TGTGCCACAGAGCGAGGGTTACAAGAGACCCAGTACTTC. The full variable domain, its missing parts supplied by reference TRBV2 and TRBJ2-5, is EPEVTQTPSHQVTQMGQEVILRCVPISNHLYFYWYRQILGQKVEFLVSFYNNEISEKSEIFDDQFSVERPDGSNFTLKIRSTKLEDSAMYFCATERGLQETQYFGPGTRLLVL.

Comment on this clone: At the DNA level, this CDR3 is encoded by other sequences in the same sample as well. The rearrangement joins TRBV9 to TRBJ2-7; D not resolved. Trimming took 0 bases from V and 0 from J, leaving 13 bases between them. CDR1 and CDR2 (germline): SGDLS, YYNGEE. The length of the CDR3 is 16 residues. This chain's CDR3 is CASSVVPQNPSYEQYF. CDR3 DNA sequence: TGTGCCAGCAGCGTAGTCCCCCAGAACCCCTCCTACGAGCAGTACTTC.

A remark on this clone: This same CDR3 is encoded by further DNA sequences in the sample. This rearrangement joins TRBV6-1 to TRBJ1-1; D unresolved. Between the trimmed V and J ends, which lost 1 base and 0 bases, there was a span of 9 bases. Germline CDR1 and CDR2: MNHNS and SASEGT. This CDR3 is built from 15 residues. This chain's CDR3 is CASSEGRYMNTEAFF. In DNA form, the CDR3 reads TGTGCCAGCAGTGAAGGGAGGTATATGAACACTGAAGCTTTCTTT.

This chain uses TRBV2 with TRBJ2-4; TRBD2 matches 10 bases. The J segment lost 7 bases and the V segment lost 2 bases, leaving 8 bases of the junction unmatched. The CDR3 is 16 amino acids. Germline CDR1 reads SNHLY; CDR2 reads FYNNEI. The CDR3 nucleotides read TGTGCCAGCAGTGAATGGGCTAGCGGGAGTGTGAACATTCAGTACTTC. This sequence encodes CASSEWASGSVNIQYF.

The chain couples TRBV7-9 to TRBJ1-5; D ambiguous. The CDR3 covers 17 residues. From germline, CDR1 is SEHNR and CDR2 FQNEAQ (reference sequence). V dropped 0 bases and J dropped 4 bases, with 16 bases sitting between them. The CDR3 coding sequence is TGTGCCAGCAGCTTAGCGCAAGGACCCCGGGAAAATCAGCCCCAGCATTTT. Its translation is CASSLAQGPRENQPQHF.

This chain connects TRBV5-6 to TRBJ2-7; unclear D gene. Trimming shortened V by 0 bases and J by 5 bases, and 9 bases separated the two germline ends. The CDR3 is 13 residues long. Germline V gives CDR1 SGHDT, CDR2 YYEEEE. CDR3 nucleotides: TGTGCCAGCAGCTTGGTTGCCTACCACGAGCAGTACTTC. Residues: CASSLVAYHEQYF.

As DNA, the CDR3 is TGTGCCAGCAGTTTAGTCAGGGGCCCAGATACGCAGTATTTT. Amino acids: CASSLVRGPDTQYF. The gene calls are TRBV28 and TRBJ2-3; a weak D match, TRBD1 (6 bases). CDR3 length: 14 amino acids. CDR1 MDHEN and CDR2 SYDVKM come from the germline V gene. V lost 2 bases, J lost 4 bases, and 10 bases lay in between.

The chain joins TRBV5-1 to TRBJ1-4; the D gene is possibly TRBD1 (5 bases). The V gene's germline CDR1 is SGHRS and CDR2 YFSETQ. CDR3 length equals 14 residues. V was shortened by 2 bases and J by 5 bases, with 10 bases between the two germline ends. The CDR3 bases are TGCGCCAGCAGCTTCCAACAGGCAAATGAAAAACTGTTTTTT. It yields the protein CASSFQQANEKLFF. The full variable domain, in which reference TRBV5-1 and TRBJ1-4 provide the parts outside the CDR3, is KAGVTQTPRYLIKTRGQQVTLSCSPISGHRSVSWYQQTPGQGLQFLFEYFSETQRNKGNFPGRFSGRQFSNSRSEMNVSTLELGDSALYLCASSFQQANEKLFFGSGTQLSVL.

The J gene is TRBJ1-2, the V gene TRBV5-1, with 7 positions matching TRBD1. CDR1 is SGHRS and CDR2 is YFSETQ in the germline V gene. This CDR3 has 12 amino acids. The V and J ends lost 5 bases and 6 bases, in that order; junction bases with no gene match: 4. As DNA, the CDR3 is TGCGCCAGCAGTCGTGACAGGGATGGCTACACCTTC. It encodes CASSRDRDGYTF.

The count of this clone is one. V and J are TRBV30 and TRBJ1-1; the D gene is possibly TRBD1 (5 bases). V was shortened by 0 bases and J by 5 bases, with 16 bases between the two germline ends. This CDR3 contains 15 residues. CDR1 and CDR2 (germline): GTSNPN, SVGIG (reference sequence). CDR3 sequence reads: CAWSVGQGSTTEAFF. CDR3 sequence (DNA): TGTGCCTGGAGTGTAGGGCAGGGATCTACAACTGAAGCTTTCTTT.

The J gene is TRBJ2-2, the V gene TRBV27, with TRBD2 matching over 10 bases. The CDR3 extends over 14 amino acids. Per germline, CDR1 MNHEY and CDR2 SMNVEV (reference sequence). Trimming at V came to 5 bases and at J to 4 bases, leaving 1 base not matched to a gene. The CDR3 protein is CASSSGRVTGELFF. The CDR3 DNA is TGTGCCAGCAGTAGCGGGAGGGTCACCGGGGAGCTGTTTTTT.

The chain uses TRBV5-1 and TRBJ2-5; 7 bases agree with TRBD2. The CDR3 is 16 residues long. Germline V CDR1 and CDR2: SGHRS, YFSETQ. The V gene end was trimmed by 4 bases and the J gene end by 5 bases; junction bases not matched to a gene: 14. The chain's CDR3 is CASSVNRRGSWETQYF. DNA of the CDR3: TGCGCCAGCAGCGTGAACCGTCGCGGGAGTTGGGAGACCCAGTACTTC.

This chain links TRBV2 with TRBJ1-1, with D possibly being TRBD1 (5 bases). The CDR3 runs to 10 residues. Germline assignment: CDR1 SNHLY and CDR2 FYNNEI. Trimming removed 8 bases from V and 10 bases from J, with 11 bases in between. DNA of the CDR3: TGTGCCAGCGGGGGACTAGCAGCTTTCTTT. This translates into CASGGLAAFF.

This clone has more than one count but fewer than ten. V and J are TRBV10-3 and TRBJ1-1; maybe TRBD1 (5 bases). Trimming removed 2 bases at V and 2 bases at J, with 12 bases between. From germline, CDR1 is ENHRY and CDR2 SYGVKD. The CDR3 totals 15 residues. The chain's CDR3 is CAISEGFTGNTEAFF. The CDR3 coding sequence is TGTGCCATCAGTGAGGGGTTTACAGGAAACACTGAAGCTTTCTTT.

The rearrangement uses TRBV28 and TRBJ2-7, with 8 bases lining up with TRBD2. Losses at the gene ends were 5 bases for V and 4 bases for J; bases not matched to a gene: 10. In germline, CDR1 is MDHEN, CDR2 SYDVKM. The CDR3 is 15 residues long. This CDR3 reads CASSPPGREAYEQYF. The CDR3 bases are TGTGCCAGCAGTCCCCCGGGGCGGGAGGCTTACGAGCAGTACTTC.

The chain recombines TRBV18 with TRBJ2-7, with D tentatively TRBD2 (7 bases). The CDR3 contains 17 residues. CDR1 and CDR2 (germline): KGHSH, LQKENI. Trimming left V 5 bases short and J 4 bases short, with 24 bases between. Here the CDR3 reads CASSELQKGGRVYEQYF. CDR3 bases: TGTGCCAGCTCAGAGCTCCAAAAGGGGGGGCGAGTGTACGAGCAGTACTTC.